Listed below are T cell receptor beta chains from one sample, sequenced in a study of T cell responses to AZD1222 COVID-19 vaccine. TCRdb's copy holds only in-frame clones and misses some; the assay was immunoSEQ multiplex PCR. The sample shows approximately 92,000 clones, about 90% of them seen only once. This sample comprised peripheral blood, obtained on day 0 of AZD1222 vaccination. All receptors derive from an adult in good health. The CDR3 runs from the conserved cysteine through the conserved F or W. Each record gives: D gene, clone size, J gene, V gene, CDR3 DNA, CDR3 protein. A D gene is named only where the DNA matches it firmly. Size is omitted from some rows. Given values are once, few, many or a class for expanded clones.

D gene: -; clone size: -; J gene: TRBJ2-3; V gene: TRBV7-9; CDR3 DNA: TGTGCCAGCAGCTTAGCGGGGACAACCGATACGCAGTATTTT; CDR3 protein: CASSLAGTTDTQYF
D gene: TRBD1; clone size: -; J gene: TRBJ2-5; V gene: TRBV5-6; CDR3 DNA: TGTGCCAGCAGCTTGGTACAGGGGGTCCAAGAGACCCAGTACTTC; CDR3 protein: CASSLVQGVQETQYF
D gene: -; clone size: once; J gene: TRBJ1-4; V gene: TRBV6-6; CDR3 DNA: TGTGCCAGCAGGGCCGGGACGAGGGGGGAAAAACTGTTTTTT; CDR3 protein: CASRAGTRGEKLFF
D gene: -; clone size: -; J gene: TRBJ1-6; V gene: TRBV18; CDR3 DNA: TGTGCCAGCTCACCCTCGGCCCCAGGGGCCGCTAAGTCACCCCTCCACTTT; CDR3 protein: CASSPSAPGAAKSPLHF
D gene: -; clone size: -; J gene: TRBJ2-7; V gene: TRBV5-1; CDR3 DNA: TGCGCCAGCAGCTTGGCTGTGGGAGACGGCTACGAGCAGTACTTC; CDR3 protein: CASSLAVGDGYEQYF
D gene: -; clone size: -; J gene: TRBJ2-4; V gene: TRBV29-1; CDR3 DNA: TGCAGCGTTTCACCTCAGGGATCCAAAAACATTCAGTACTTC; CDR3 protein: CSVSPQGSKNIQYF
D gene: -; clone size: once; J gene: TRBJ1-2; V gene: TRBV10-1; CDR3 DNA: TGCGCCAGCAGTGAGGGTAGGCAAGGCGGCTACACCTTC; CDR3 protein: CASSEGRQGGYTF
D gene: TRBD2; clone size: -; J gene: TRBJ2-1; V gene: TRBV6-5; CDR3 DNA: TGTGCCAGCATCAAAACGCGGGGGGGTATAAATGAGCAGTTCTTC; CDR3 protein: CASIKTRGGINEQFF
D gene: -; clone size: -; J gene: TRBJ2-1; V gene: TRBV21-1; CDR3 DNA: TGTGCCAGCAGGGTAGCCTATGAGCAGTTCTTC; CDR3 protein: CASRVAYEQFF
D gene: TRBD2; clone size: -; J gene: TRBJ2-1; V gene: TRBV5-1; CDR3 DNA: TGCGCCAGCAGCCTCCGACTAGCGGGAGGGCCTGAGCAGTTCTTC; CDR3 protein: CASSLRLAGGPEQFF
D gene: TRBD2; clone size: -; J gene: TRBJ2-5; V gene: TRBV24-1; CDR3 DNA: TGTGCCACCAGTGCCCTCGGGGGGACTAAAGAGACCCAGTACTTC; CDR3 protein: CATSALGGTKETQYF
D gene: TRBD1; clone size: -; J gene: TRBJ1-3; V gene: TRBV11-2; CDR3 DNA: TGTGCCAGCAGCTATACAGGGGACGGAAACACCATATATTTT; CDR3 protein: CASSYTGDGNTIYF
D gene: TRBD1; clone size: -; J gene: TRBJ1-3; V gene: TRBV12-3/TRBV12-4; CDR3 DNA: TGTGCCAGCAGTTTAGACAGGGGTGACACCATATATTTT; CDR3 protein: CASSLDRGDTIYF
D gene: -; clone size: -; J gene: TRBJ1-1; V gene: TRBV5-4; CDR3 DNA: TGTGCCAGCAGCTTTACAGGTATGAACACTGAAGCTTTCTTT; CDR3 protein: CASSFTGMNTEAFF
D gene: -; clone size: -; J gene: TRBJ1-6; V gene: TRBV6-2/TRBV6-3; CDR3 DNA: TGTGCCAGCAGTAGGTGGAGGACACCCCTCCACTTT; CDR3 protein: CASSRWRTPLHF
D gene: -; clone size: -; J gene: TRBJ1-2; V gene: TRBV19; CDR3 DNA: TGTGCCAGTACCACTTTAGTGGGGGGAGGCAACTATGGCTACACCTTC; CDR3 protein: CASTTLVGGGNYGYTF
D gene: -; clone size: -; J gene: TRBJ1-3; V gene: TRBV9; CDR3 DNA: TGTGCCAGCAGCCCATACGGGGCCTCTGGAAACACCATATATTTT; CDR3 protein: CASSPYGASGNTIYF
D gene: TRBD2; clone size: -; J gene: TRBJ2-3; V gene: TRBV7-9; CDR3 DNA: TGTGCCAGCAGCTTAGTACTAGCGGGGGTGGATACGCAGTATTTT; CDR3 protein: CASSLVLAGVDTQYF
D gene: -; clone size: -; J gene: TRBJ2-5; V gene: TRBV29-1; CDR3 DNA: TGCAGCGTTGAGGACAGAAACCAAGAGACCCAGTACTTC; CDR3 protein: CSVEDRNQETQYF
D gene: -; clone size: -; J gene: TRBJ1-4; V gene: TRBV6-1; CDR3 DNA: TGTGCCAGCAGTGAAGGGGGGGCAGGGAAGGATGAAAAACTGTTTTTT; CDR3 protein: CASSEGGAGKDEKLFF
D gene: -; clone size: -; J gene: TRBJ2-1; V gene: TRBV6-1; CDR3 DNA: TGTGCCAGCAGTGAAGCCACAGGTATCCCCTACAATGAGCAGTTCTTC; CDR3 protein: CASSEATGIPYNEQFF
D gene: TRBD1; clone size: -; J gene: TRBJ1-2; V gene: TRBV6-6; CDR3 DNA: TGTGCCAGCAGGCCCCGGGACAGGGAATATGGCTACACCTTC; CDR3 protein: CASRPRDREYGYTF
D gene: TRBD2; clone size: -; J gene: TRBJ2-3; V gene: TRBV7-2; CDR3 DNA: TGTGCCAGCAGCTTACCTGGCGGGGGGCGTGGAGATACGCAGTATTTT; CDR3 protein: CASSLPGGGRGDTQYF
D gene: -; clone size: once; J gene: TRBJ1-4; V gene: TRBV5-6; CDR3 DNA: TGTGCCAGCAGCTTGCGAGACACCGCAAATGAAAAACTGTTTTTT; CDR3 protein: CASSLRDTANEKLFF
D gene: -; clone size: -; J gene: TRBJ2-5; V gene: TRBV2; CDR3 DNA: TGTGCCAGCTGTGGGTCCCTCAGGAAAGAGACCCAGTACTTC; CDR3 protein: CASCGSLRKETQYF
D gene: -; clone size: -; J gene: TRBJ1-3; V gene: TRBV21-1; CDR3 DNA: TGTGCCAGCAGCAATTGGGACAGGGGTGGAAACACCATATATTTT; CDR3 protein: CASSNWDRGGNTIYF
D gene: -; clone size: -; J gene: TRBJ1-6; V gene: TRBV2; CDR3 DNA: TGTGCCAGCAGTGAAGCTGCGGGACACCTCCACTTT; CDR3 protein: CASSEAAGHLHF
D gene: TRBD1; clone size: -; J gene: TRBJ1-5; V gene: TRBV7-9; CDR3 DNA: TGTGCCAGCAGATACAGGGGGCCGCAGCCCCAGCATTTT; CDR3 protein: CASRYRGPQPQHF
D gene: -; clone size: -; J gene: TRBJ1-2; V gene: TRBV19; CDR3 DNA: TGTGCCAGTATCCCAGGCCCGAACTATGGCTACACCTTC; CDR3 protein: CASIPGPNYGYTF
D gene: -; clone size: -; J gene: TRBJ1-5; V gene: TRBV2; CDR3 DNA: TGTGCCAGCAGTGCAAATCCGGGGACGGATCAGCCCCAGCATTTT; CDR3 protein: CASSANPGTDQPQHF
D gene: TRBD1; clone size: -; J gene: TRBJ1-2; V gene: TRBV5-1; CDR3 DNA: TGCGCCAGCAGCTTGAGACAGGGTGGATATGGCTACACCTTC; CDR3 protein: CASSLRQGGYGYTF
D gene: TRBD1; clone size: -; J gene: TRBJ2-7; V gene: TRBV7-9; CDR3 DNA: TGTGCCAGCAGCCCCCGGGGACAGGGGTACGAGCAGTACTTC; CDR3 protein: CASSPRGQGYEQYF
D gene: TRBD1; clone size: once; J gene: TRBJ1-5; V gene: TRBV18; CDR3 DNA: TGTGCCAGCTCACCACCGCTGGGACAGGGGAATCAGCCCCAGCATTTT; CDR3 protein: CASSPPLGQGNQPQHF
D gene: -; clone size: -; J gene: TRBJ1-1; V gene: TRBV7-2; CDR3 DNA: TGTGCCAGCAGCTTTTGGGGGAACACTGAAGCTTTCTTT; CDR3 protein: CASSFWGNTEAFF
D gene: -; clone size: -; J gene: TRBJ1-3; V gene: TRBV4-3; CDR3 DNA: TGCGCCAGCAGCCAAGTCTATGGAAACACCATATATTTT; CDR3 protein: CASSQVYGNTIYF
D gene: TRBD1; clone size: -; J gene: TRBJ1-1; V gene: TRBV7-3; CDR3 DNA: TGTGCCAGCAGCTTGTCCGGACAGGGATACACTGAAGCTTTCTTT; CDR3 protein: CASSLSGQGYTEAFF